This T cell receptor beta chain was documented in a study of cytomegalovirus exposure and HLA in healthy donors. For the study at large: Earlier, 110 million or so unique TCR beta sequences were recovered from about 179 million T cells by an analysis.

The primer mix had 60 Vbeta and 13 Jbeta primers. Data came from immunoSEQ multiplex PCR; TCRdb stores just in-frame clones and leaves some out. Of more than 85,000 clones listed, approximately 83% were seen once; the top ten hold approximately 6.1%. Between the trimmed V and J ends, which lost 0 bases and 5 bases, there was a span of 7 bases. The CDR3 contains 14 residues. CDR1 is MGHDK, CDR2 SYGVNS, per germline. This sequence was found in a man between 18 and 35 years old in good health and CMV-seronegative. Sequenced sample: PBMCs. This chain joins TRBV25-1 and TRBJ2-2, with D unresolved. The CDR3, as DNA: TGTGCCAGCAGTGAATACATGAGAACCGGGGAGCTGTTTTTT. Its translation is CASSEYMRTGELFF.